This TCR beta chain was sequenced in a study of vaccination and CD4 T cells after COVID-19. About the research overall: By nasal swab PCR, the convalescent patients were SARS-CoV-2 positive, with under 10 mild cases and one severe.

Between the trimmed V and J ends, which lost 3 bases and 6 bases, there was a span of 11 bases. CDR1 is DFQATT and CDR2 is SNEGSKA in the germline V gene (reference sequence). This CDR3 is 12 amino acids long. Researchers used the Oncomine TCR Beta short-read assay to sequence DNA from cultured CD4+ T cells. Using its own MiXCR run on the PCR reads, TCRdb lists one record per CDR3 protein. The sample contains around 10,000 distinct CDR3 sequences, 45% to 60% of which appear only once. General study points: Early post-infection timepoints were not included, and relatively few convalescent patients were studied. Of the reactive clones in convalescent patients, a median roughly 88% showed up only post-vaccination.

Treatment defined: roughly 10-day PBMC culture with coronavirus spike peptide pools or control peptides (ViraFEST assay). With fresh IL-2 medium, half the medium was replaced on days 3 and 7. To note about this clonotype: What it binds is not known.

The sample comprised CD4+ T cells from blood, cultured in vitro. The receptor comes from a human donor who had recovered from COVID-19. The chain joins TRBV20-1 to TRBJ1-1; D might be TRBD1 (5 bases). CDR3 DNA sequence: TGCAGTGCTAGGTCCCTCAGGGCTGAAGCTTTCTTT. Amino acids: CSARSLRAEAFF.